This T cell receptor beta chain was recorded in a study of PD-1 blockade in classical Hodgkin lymphoma. With respect to this clone: As yet, its antigen is unknown.

Repertoires were generated with immunoSEQ multiplex PCR, while TCRdb's copy carries only in-frame clones and drops some. The sample lists over 25,000 clones, around 70% occurring once. Trimming removed 4 bases from V and 0 bases from J; junction bases left unmatched: 4. Germline CDR1 and CDR2: SGHRS and YFSETQ. The length of the CDR3 is 15 residues. Described time point: cycle 4 day 1 (C4D1), after five to seven weeks of nivolumab. No patient escaped relapse after autologous stem cell transplantation, and brentuximab vedotin exposure varied. Study-level points and caveats: Only CD4+ TCR diversity, not CD8+, had risen significantly by C4D1.

Specimen: peripheral blood mononuclear cells (PBMCs), collected before the fourth cycle of nivolumab. This clonotype originated in a human donor with classical Hodgkin lymphoma. This chain links TRBV5-1 with TRBJ2-1; TRBD2 matches at 7 bases. The CDR3 DNA is TGCGCCAGCAGCGCTGGGGGGGGCTCCTACAATGAGCAGTTCTTC. It yields the protein CASSAGGGSYNEQFF.